The 23 T cell receptor beta chains below were found in one sample sequenced in a study of CD8 T cells in Susac syndrome. Random-hexamer reverse transcription was applied to roughly 0.5 to 1 ug RNA. TCRdb analysed the immunoSEQ multiplex PCR reads with MiXCR anew, one entry per CDR3 protein. The sample holds about 110,000 distinct CDR3 sequences, 94% seen once. The specimen was CD8+ T cells from PBMCs. The receptors here all came from a human donor with Susac syndrome.

This chain uses TRBV7-9 with TRBJ2-1; D assignment may be TRBD1 or TRBD2 (5 bases each). V lost 8 bases and J 9 bases, leaving 8 bases between the germline ends. Germline CDR1 reads SEHNR; CDR2 reads FQNEAQ (reference sequence). The CDR3 is made up of 10 amino acids. In DNA form, the CDR3 reads TGTGCCAGCGAGGGGACTGAGCAGTTCTTC. Amino acids: CASEGTEQFF.

The gene calls are TRBV13 and TRBJ1-5, with TRBD1 matching 9 bases. Germline V gene sequence: CDR1 PRHDT, CDR2 FYEKMQ (reference sequence). The junction had 5 bases not matched to a gene; V was cut back by 4 bases and J by 7 bases. The CDR3 runs to 14 residues. In nucleotides, the CDR3 is TGTGCCAGCAGCTCGCGGACAGGGGAGCAGCCCCAGCATTTT. Translation: CASSSRTGEQPQHF. Combining the CDR3 with reference TRBV13 and TRBJ1-5 gives the whole variable domain AAGVIQSPRHLIKEKRETATLKCYPIPRHDTVYWYQQGPGQDPQFLISFYEKMQSDKGSIPDRFSAQQFSDYHSELNMSSLELGDSALYFCASSSRTGEQPQHFGDGTRLSIL.

The rearrangement joins TRBV29-1 to TRBJ2-5, with D perhaps TRBD1 (6 bases). Germline V gives CDR1 SQVTM, CDR2 ANQGSEA. V was pared by 6 bases and J by 2 bases, with 19 bases between. The CDR3 length is 15 residues. In DNA form, the CDR3 reads TGCAGCGTCGCCCCCAGGGGCAGGGGTCAAGAGACCCAGTACTTC. Its translation: CSVAPRGRGQETQYF.

In nucleotides, the CDR3 is TGTGCCAGCAGCTCGACTAGCGGACAGACCCAGTACTTC. This sequence encodes CASSSTSGQTQYF. The chain has TRBV7-2 and TRBJ2-5; 9 nucleotides line up with TRBD2. This CDR3 comprises 13 residues. The trim removed 4 bases at V and 6 bases at J, leaving 3 bases unmatched. CDR1 SGHTA and CDR2 FQGNSA come from the germline V gene.

The chain joins TRBV9 to TRBJ1-2; D possibly corresponds to TRBD1 (5 bases). CDR1 and CDR2 from the germline V gene are SGDLS and YYNGEE. V gave up 0 bases and J gave up 2 bases, with 8 bases separating them. The CDR3 has 14 amino acids. CDR3 amino acids: CASSVAGTNYGYTF. In nucleotides, the CDR3 is TGTGCCAGCAGCGTAGCGGGGACCAACTATGGCTACACCTTC.

This chain links TRBV29-1 with TRBJ2-1, with D maybe TRBD2 (5 bases). V dropped 7 bases and J dropped 6 bases, with 10 bases sitting between them. This CDR3 spans 11 amino acids. Germline values: CDR1 SQVTM, CDR2 ANQGSEA. In DNA, the CDR3 is TGCAGCGCCGAGGGTTTCAATGAGCAGTTCTTC. Protein: CSAEGFNEQFF.

This chain connects TRBV9 to TRBJ2-3; 8 nucleotides line up with TRBD1. The CDR3 contains 13 residues. Germline assignment: CDR1 SGDLS and CDR2 YYNGEE. The J segment lost 3 bases and the V segment lost 5 bases, leaving 2 bases of the junction unmatched. CDR3 protein: CASRGTGTDTQYF. The CDR3 bases are TGTGCCAGCAGGGGGACAGGTACAGATACGCAGTATTTT.

The gene calls are TRBV13 and TRBJ2-3; 7 nucleotides align to TRBD2. The CDR3 runs to 12 residues. In germline, CDR1 is PRHDT, CDR2 FYEKMQ (reference sequence). V trimming: 5 bases; J trimming: 10 bases; junction bases outside the gene matches: 6. The CDR3 nucleotides read TGTGCCAGCAGCCCCGAGGGGAGGGCGCAGTATTTT. This encodes CASSPEGRAQYF.

This clonotype was detected only once. V usage is TRBV20-1 and J usage is TRBJ2-1, with D unclear. Per germline, CDR1 DFQATT and CDR2 SNEGSKA (reference sequence). The CDR3 is 15 amino acids. V was pared by 1 base and J by 5 bases, with 15 bases between. CDR3 loop: CSARVLQWADNEQFF. As DNA, the CDR3 is TGCAGTGCTAGAGTCCTACAGTGGGCTGACAATGAGCAGTTCTTC.

The V call is TRBV25-1, the J call TRBJ1-2; the D is unclear. This CDR3 contains 12 residues. Trimming shortened V by 4 bases and J by 7 bases, and 10 bases separated the two germline ends. Germline CDR1 and CDR2: MGHDK and SYGVNS. The CDR3 DNA follows: TGTGCCAGCAGTGGAGACACAGTTGGCTACACCTTC. It yields the protein CASSGDTVGYTF.

A remark on this clonotype: A junction boundary mismatches the germline segment, possibly from a read error. The CDR3 nucleotides read TGCAGCGTTGAAGCCACCGCTGGCGCCAACGTCCTGACTTTC. Protein: CSVEATAGANVLTF. The chain couples TRBV29-1 to TRBJ2-6; no reliable D call. Looked up from germline, CDR1 is SQVTM and CDR2 is ANQGSEA. The CDR3 has 14 amino acids.

V is TRBV6-6 and J is TRBJ2-3, with D hard to call. CDR1 MNHNY and CDR2 SVGAGI come from the germline V gene (reference sequence). V lost 5 bases and J 2 bases, leaving 8 bases between the germline ends. CDR3 length equals 13 residues. The CDR3 bases are TGTGCCAGCAGTCTCCACTCCACAGATACGCAGTATTTT. The encoded protein is CASSLHSTDTQYF.

The rearrangement links TRBV4-3 to TRBJ2-1; weak D call: TRBD2 (5 bases). The CDR3 has 13 residues. The germline V and J ends were trimmed by 4 bases and 8 bases, with 12 bases remaining between them. Per germline, CDR1 LGHNA and CDR2 YSLEER. The CDR3, as DNA: TGCGCCAGCAGCCTAATAGCGAGGGATGAGCAGTTCTTC. Translating it yields CASSLIARDEQFF.

The V and J genes are TRBV6-4 and TRBJ2-7, with 7 positions matching TRBD2. Per germline, CDR1 MRHNA and CDR2 SNTAGT. With 8 bases clipped from V and 3 bases from J, the junction kept 7 bases outside the gene matches. This CDR3 has 13 residues. In DNA form, the CDR3 reads TGTGCCAGCTTCTGGACTAGAGACTACGAGCAGTACTTC. This gives the protein CASFWTRDYEQYF.

The chain has TRBV2 and TRBJ2-5; tentative D call: TRBD1 (8 bases). Trimming left V 6 bases short and J 2 bases short, with 19 bases between. The length of the CDR3 is 16 residues. The germline CDR1 and CDR2 sequences are SNHLY and FYNNEI. CDR3 sequence reads: CASRKGQGGEQETQYF. The CDR3 DNA reads as TGTGCCAGCAGAAAAGGACAGGGAGGGGAACAAGAGACCCAGTACTTC.

V is TRBV7-9 and J is TRBJ1-6; no clear D gene. Deletions cut 4 bases from V and 6 bases from J, with 13 bases between. Germline lookup yields CDR1 SEHNR and CDR2 FQNEAQ (reference sequence). The CDR3 has 15 amino acids. The CDR3 coding sequence is TGTGCCAGCAGCTCTCCGGACGGATTTAATTCACCCCTCCACTTT. Its protein product is CASSSPDGFNSPLHF.

For the CDR3, the DNA is TGCGCCAGCAGCCCGGACAGGGGGGCAACTAATGAAAAACTGTTTTTT. Amino acid sequence: CASSPDRGATNEKLFF. V usage is TRBV5-1 and J usage is TRBJ1-4; 10 nucleotides align to TRBD1. With V trimmed by 4 bases and J by 0 bases, 3 bases remained unmatched. The CDR3 is made up of 16 amino acids. Germline V CDR1 and CDR2: SGHRS, YFSETQ.

The V gene is TRBV29-1, the J gene TRBJ1-1; possibly TRBD1 for D (6 bases). Germline assignment: CDR1 SQVTM and CDR2 ANQGSEA. The length of the CDR3 is 14 residues. V shed 5 bases and J shed 5 bases, with 18 bases lying between them. CDR3 amino acids: CSVQTPDSWTEAFF. The CDR3 DNA reads as TGCAGCGTTCAAACCCCGGACAGTTGGACTGAAGCTTTCTTT. The whole variable domain, filled in from reference TRBV29-1 and TRBJ1-1, reads SAVISQKPSRDICQRGTSLTIQCQVDSQVTMMFWYRQQPGQSLTLIATANQGSEATYESGFVIDKFPISRPNLTFSTLTVSNMSPEDSSIYLCSVQTPDSWTEAFFGQGTRLTVV.

The chain joins TRBV5-1 to TRBJ1-5; D gene ambiguous. Germline V gives CDR1 SGHRS, CDR2 YFSETQ. V gave up 1 base and J gave up 7 bases, with 21 bases separating them. The CDR3 contains 17 residues. The CDR3 sequence is CASSLTATHTLGQPQHF. The DNA of the CDR3 is TGCGCCAGCAGCTTGACCGCGACACATACCTTGGGGCAGCCCCAGCATTTT.

This chain connects TRBV9 to TRBJ2-5, with TRBD2 matching 11 bases. Germline assignment: CDR1 SGDLS and CDR2 YYNGEE. V dropped 0 bases and J dropped 6; count of bases not matched to a gene: 7. This CDR3 has 16 residues. Here the CDR3 DNA reads TGTGCCAGCAGCGTAGATCTGACTAGCGGGGTGAAGACCCAGTACTTC. It is translated as CASSVDLTSGVKTQYF.

The V call is TRBV2, the J call TRBJ2-1, with 8 bases identical to TRBD1. The CDR3 sequence is 15 residues long. The V segment lost 8 bases and the J segment 5 bases; nucleotides outside the gene matches: 11. From germline, CDR1 is SNHLY and CDR2 FYNNEI. CDR3 nucleotide sequence: TGTGCCAGCGAACCCAGGACAGGGCCCAACAATGAGCAGTTCTTC. Amino acids: CASEPRTGPNNEQFF.

The rearrangement links TRBV6-2 or TRBV6-3 to TRBJ1-1; TRBD1 might be the D (5 bases). This CDR3 region has 14 residues. The V gene lost 3 bases and the J gene lost 4 bases, with 12 bases spanning the gap. The germline CDR1 and CDR2 sequences are MNHEY and SVGEGT. Here the CDR3 reads CASSYFQGSTEAFF. Here the CDR3 DNA reads TGTGCCAGCAGTTATTTTCAGGGAAGCACTGAAGCTTTCTTT.

The rearrangement joins TRBV7-6 to TRBJ1-2; possibly TRBD1 for D (5 bases). V dropped 1 base and J dropped 3 bases, with 12 bases sitting between them. Germline assignment: CDR1 SGHVS and CDR2 FNYEAQ. CDR3 length equals 15 residues. The CDR3 reads CASSLEAGGDYGYTF. The CDR3 DNA follows: TGTGCCAGCAGCTTAGAGGCGGGGGGAGACTATGGCTACACCTTC.